Reported below is one T cell receptor (beta chain). The antigen is not known. This sample is drawn from a study of CD8+CD57+ T cells in acquired aplastic anemia. General study points: Patients and controls were found to share fewer than 35 CD8+ CDR3 sequences.

CDR3 and TCR beta VDJ profiling relied on genomic DNA as the template. A single record per CDR3 protein comes from TCRdb applying MiXCR to the reads. Among 150,000 to 200,000 distinct CDR3 sequences listed, 40% to 55% were seen once. In patients chosen for sequencing, flow cytometry had shown CD8+CD57+ cell expansion. Sequencing input: sorted CD4+, CD8+, or CD8+CD57+ T cells (not recorded which) from PBMCs. This TCR was sampled from a human donor with aplastic anemia.

The CDR3 loop reads CASSSQRGIKDTQYF. The CDR3 DNA follows: TGTGCCAGCAGCTCTCAGCGGGGGATTAAAGATACGCAGTATTTT. The chain employs TRBV7-8 and TRBJ2-3; TRBD2 matches 8 bases. The CDR3 has 15 amino acids. Germline CDR1 SGHVS, CDR2 FQNEAQ. Trimming cost V 4 bases and J 5 bases; bases outside gene matches: 8.